This T cell receptor beta chain came from a study of blood T cell repertoires in COVID-19. The CDR3 loop spans 14 amino acids. The germline V gene has CDR1 LNHDA and CDR2 SQIVND (reference sequence). V lost 6 bases, J lost 2 bases, and 11 bases lay in between. Seattle-derived patients entered the study during active infection and were followed longitudinally. Assay: immunoSEQ multiplex PCR; the TCRdb copy retains only in-frame clones and omits some. The sample shows 250,000 to 350,000 clones, 84% of them seen only once. The chain joins TRBV19 to TRBJ1-3; D may be TRBD1 (5 bases). This clonotype was obtained from a human donor with COVID-19, enrolled during active disease. The donor label of this sample is uncertain. Input material: peripheral blood. The DNA for the CDR3 is TGTGCCAGTAGCGCAGACAGAGCTGGAAACACCATATATTTT. Translating gives CASSADRAGNTIYF.